The 18 T cell receptor beta chains reported below all come from one sample, sequenced in a study of blood T cell repertoires in COVID-19. Using immunoSEQ multiplex PCR, the repertoire was profiled, and TCRdb retains in-frame clones only, with some absent. The table records around 260,000 clones, 86% of them present only once. Sequencing was carried out using peripheral blood. These receptors all come from a man aged 40-55 years who had recovered from COVID-19.

This clone has only a few counts. V gene TRBV2 combines with J gene TRBJ2-7; unclear D gene. V gave up 7 bases and J gave up 2 bases, with 15 bases separating them. Germline values: CDR1 SNHLY, CDR2 FYNNEI. The CDR3 totals 14 residues. CDR3 DNA: TGTGCCAGCAACCCGGGTCCTATCACCTACGAGCAGTACTTC. Amino acids: CASNPGPITYEQYF. The full variable domain, in which reference TRBV2 and TRBJ2-7 provide the parts outside the CDR3, is EPEVTQTPSHQVTQMGQEVILRCVPISNHLYFYWYRQILGQKVEFLVSFYNNEISEKSEIFDDQFSVERPDGSNFTLKIRSTKLEDSAMYFCASNPGPITYEQYFGPGTRLTVT.

The rearrangement uses TRBV7-9 and TRBJ2-1; 9 nucleotides line up with TRBD2. Trimming at V came to 1 base and at J to 7 bases, leaving 11 bases not matched to a gene. The CDR3 covers 17 residues. The germline gives CDR1 SEHNR, CDR2 FQNEAQ (reference sequence). The CDR3 is CASSLGAGGTLRNEQFF. CDR3 nucleotides: TGTGCCAGCAGCTTAGGGGCGGGAGGGACCCTAAGGAATGAGCAGTTCTTC.

Comment on this clone: The same CDR3 can be traced to other DNA sequences in this sample. The CDR3 protein is CASNRGYEQYF. The CDR3 region has the DNA TGTGCCAGCAATCGGGGTTACGAGCAGTACTTC. The V gene is TRBV2, the J gene TRBJ2-7; D is perhaps TRBD2 (5 bases). The CDR3 totals 11 residues. Trimming removed 7 bases from V and 4 bases from J, with 8 bases in between. Germline V lookup: CDR1 SNHLY, CDR2 FYNNEI.

The V gene is TRBV20-1, the J gene TRBJ1-2; D not resolved. V shed 1 base and J shed 4 bases, with 4 bases lying between them. CDR3 length: 11 residues. CDR1 and CDR2 (germline): DFQATT, SNEGSKA (reference sequence). The CDR3 is CSARASYGYTF. DNA for the CDR3: TGCAGTGCTAGAGCCAGCTATGGCTACACCTTC.

The V gene is TRBV7-6, the J gene TRBJ2-1; 10 nucleotides line up with TRBD2. The CDR3 totals 18 residues. Germline V lookup: CDR1 SGHVS, CDR2 FNYEAQ. Trimming cost V 2 bases and J 9 bases; bases outside gene matches: 16. The CDR3 DNA sequence: TGTGCCAGCAGCTTAAGTACTACGTGGACTAGCGGTAGGAGTGAGCAGTTCTTC. Its translation: CASSLSTTWTSGRSEQFF. The entire variable domain, with the rest obtained from reference TRBV7-6 and TRBJ2-1, is as follows: GAGVSQSPRYKVTKRGQDVALRCDPISGHVSLYWYRQALGQGPEFLTYFNYEAQQDKSGLPNDRFSAERPEGSISTLTIQRTEQRDSAMYRCASSLSTTWTSGRSEQFFGPGTRLTVL.

This clone has more than one count but fewer than ten. This chain connects TRBV3-1 (or the pseudogene TRBV3-2) to TRBJ2-6, with a tentative D call TRBD1 (8 bases). The CDR3 covers 19 residues. In germline, CDR1 is LGHDT, CDR2 YNNKEL (reference sequence). Trimming left V 4 bases short and J 2 bases short, with 21 bases between. The CDR3 nucleotides are TGTGCCAGCAGCCCATACTGGACAGGGAGGGTCCCTGGGGCCAACGTCCTGACTTTC. Translated: CASSPYWTGRVPGANVLTF.

The chain couples TRBV7-8 to TRBJ2-7, with D possibly TRBD1 on 6 matching bases. The CDR3 spans 15 residues. V lost 5 bases to trimming and J lost 2 bases, with 16 bases between them. Germline V gene sequence: CDR1 SGHVS, CDR2 FQNEAQ. The CDR3 DNA is TGTGCCAGCAGCCCGAGAAGGGGGACAACCTACGAGCAGTACTTC. Translated: CASSPRRGTTYEQYF.

The gene calls are TRBV5-1 and TRBJ2-6, with 9 bases fitting TRBD1. The CDR3 sequence is 20 residues long. With V trimmed by 4 bases and J by 2 bases, 16 bases remained unmatched. Germline CDR1 and CDR2: SGHRS and YFSETQ. CDR3 nucleotides: TGCGCCAGCAGCAACCCGGGACAGGGACTCGGGCCTACTGGGGCCAACGTCCTGACTTTC. Protein product: CASSNPGQGLGPTGANVLTF.

This rearrangement joins TRBV7-9 to TRBJ1-6, with D hard to call. This CDR3 is 14 amino acids long. The germline V and J ends were trimmed by 2 bases and 6 bases, with 8 bases remaining between them. Germline assignment: CDR1 SEHNR and CDR2 FQNEAQ (reference sequence). The CDR3 DNA sequence: TGTGCCAGCAGCTTAAGAGCTACTAATTCACCCCTCCACTTT. This codes for CASSLRATNSPLHF.

The gene calls are TRBV2 and TRBJ2-4; 9 positions agree with TRBD2. Germline V CDR1 and CDR2: SNHLY, FYNNEI. The CDR3 has 21 residues. V lost 2 bases and J lost 1; bases outside the gene matches: 18. For the CDR3, the DNA is TGTGCCAGCAGTGAAAGGCGGTTCCCTAGCGGGACGCCTTTGGCCAAAAACATTCAGTACTTC. Amino acid sequence: CASSERRFPSGTPLAKNIQYF. The complete variable domain, with remaining parts taken from reference TRBV2 and TRBJ2-4, reads EPEVTQTPSHQVTQMGQEVILRCVPISNHLYFYWYRQILGQKVEFLVSFYNNEISEKSEIFDDQFSVERPDGSNFTLKIRSTKLEDSAMYFCASSERRFPSGTPLAKNIQYFGAGTRLSVL.

V and J are TRBV5-4 and TRBJ2-3; TRBD2 matches at 12 bases. CDR1 is SGHNT, CDR2 YYREEE, per germline (reference sequence). The CDR3 consists of 14 residues. With 4 bases clipped from V and 5 bases from J, the junction kept 2 bases outside the gene matches. The CDR3 DNA is TGTGCCAGCAGCGTGGGACTAGCGGGAGATACGCAGTATTTT. As protein: CASSVGLAGDTQYF.

This chain joins TRBV6-5 and TRBJ2-2; D possibly corresponds to TRBD1 (5 bases). The CDR3 loop spans 14 amino acids. Germline loops: CDR1 MNHEY, CDR2 SVGAGI. Trimming pared 6 bases from V and 0 bases from J, leaving 8 bases between. The CDR3 bases are TGTGCCAGCAGGGTAGGGGCGAACACCGGGGAGCTGTTTTTT. Protein: CASRVGANTGELFF.

A few counts support this clone. This chain joins TRBV7-9 and TRBJ1-1; TRBD1 aligns across 9 bases. J lost 0 bases, V lost 2 bases, and 7 bases had no gene match. The CDR3 contains 17 residues. The germline V gene has CDR1 SEHNR and CDR2 FQNEAQ (reference sequence). CDR3 coding DNA: TGTGCCAGCAGCTTACTCCCGGGACAGGGAATGAACACTGAAGCTTTCTTT. The encoded protein is CASSLLPGQGMNTEAFF.

The chain combines TRBV4-3 with TRBJ2-3; a possible D gene is TRBD2 (6 bases). Germline V gene data show CDR1 as LGHNA and CDR2 as YSLEER. V was clipped by 2 bases and J by 4 bases, with 7 bases between them. This CDR3 has 13 amino acids. Here the CDR3 DNA reads TGCGCCAGCAGCCAAACTAGCCCAGATACGCAGTATTTT. Amino acid sequence: CASSQTSPDTQYF.

The V and J genes are TRBV29-1 and TRBJ1-4, with a possible D match to TRBD1 (5 bases). The CDR3 spans 12 residues. The germline V gene has CDR1 SQVTM and CDR2 ANQGSEA. V lost 7 bases and J 7 bases, leaving 13 bases between the germline ends. CDR3 residues: CSAEGRAEKLFF. The CDR3 nucleotides read TGCAGCGCCGAGGGGAGGGCTGAAAAACTGTTTTTT.

The table lists this clone with a few counts. The gene calls are TRBV7-2 and TRBJ1-2, with D hard to call. CDR3 length: 15 residues. Germline V gene sequence: CDR1 SGHTA, CDR2 FQGNSA. V was trimmed by 3 bases and J by 2 bases, leaving 13 bases between them. CDR3 region: CASSLVEALNYGYTF. CDR3 coding DNA: TGTGCCAGCAGCTTGGTAGAGGCCTTAAACTATGGCTACACCTTC. The whole variable domain, remainder taken from reference TRBV7-2 and TRBJ1-2, is GAGVSQSPSNKVTEKGKDVELRCDPISGHTALYWYRQSLGQGLEFLIYFQGNSAPDKSGLPSDRFSAERTGGSVSTLTIQRTQQEDSAVYLCASSLVEALNYGYTFGSGTRLTVV.

V and J are TRBV10-3 and TRBJ2-1; no clear D. V was trimmed by 4 bases and J by 6 bases, leaving 10 bases between them. CDR1 and CDR2 from the germline V gene are ENHRY and SYGVKD. The CDR3 length is 13 residues. The CDR3 DNA is TGTGCCATCAGTGCCCCTCGGAGCAATGAGCAGTTCTTC. Protein product: CAISAPRSNEQFF.

This rearrangement joins TRBV5-6 to TRBJ1-2, with TRBD1 as a possible D gene (6 bases). The CDR3 runs 15 residues. Per the germline V gene, CDR1 is SGHDT and CDR2 is YYEEEE. Trimming took 2 bases from V and 0 from J, leaving 11 bases between them. CDR3 nucleotides: TGTGCCAGCAGCTTTTTCAGGGGACCTAACTATGGCTACACCTTC. Protein sequence: CASSFFRGPNYGYTF. Full variable domain (remainder filled in from reference TRBV5-6 and TRBJ1-2): DAGVTQSPTHLIKTRGQQVTLRCSPKSGHDTVSWYQQALGQGPQFIFQYYEEEERQRGNFPDRFSGHQFPNYSSELNVNALLLGDSALYLCASSFFRGPNYGYTFGSGTRLTVV.